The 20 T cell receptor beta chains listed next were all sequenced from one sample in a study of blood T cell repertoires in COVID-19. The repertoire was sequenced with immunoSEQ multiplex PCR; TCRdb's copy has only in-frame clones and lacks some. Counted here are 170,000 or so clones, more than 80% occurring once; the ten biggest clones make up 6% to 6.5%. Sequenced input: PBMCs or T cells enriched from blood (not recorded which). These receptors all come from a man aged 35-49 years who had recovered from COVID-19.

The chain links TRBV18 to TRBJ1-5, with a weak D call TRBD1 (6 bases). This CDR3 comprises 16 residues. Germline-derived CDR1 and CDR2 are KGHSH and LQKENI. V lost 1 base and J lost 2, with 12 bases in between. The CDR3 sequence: CASSPLGTPGNQPQHF. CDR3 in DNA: TGTGCCAGCTCACCACTTGGGACACCGGGCAATCAGCCCCAGCATTTT.

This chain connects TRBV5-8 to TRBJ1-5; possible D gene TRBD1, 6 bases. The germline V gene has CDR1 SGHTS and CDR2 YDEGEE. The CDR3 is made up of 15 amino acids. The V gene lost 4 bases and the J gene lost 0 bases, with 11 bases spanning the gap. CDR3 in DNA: TGTGCCAGCAGCCCAGGACAGTATAGCAATCAGCCCCAGCATTTT. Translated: CASSPGQYSNQPQHF.

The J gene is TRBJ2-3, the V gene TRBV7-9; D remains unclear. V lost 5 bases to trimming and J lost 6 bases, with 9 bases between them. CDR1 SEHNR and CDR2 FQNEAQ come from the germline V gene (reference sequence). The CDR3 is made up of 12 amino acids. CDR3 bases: TGTGCCAGCAGCCCACCCGGGGATACGCAGTATTTT. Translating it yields CASSPPGDTQYF. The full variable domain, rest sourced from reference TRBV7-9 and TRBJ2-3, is DTGVSQNPRHKITKRGQNVTFRCDPISEHNRLYWYRQTLGQGPEFLTYFQNEAQLEKSRLLSDRFSAERPKGSFSTLEIQRTEQGDSAMYLCASSPPGDTQYFGPGTRLTVL.

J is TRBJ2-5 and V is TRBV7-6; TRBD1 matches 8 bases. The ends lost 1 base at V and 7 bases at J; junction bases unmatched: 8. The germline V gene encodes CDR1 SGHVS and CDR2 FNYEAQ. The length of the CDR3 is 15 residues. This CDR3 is CASSLGGQGAGTQYF. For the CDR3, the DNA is TGTGCCAGCAGCTTAGGCGGTCAGGGGGCGGGGACCCAGTACTTC.

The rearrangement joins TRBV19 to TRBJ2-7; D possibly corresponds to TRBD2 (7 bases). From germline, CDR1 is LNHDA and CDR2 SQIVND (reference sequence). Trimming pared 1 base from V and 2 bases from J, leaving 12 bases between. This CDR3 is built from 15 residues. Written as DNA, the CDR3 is TGTGCCAGTAGTATAGGCCGGGGGGCTACCTACGAGCAGTACTTC. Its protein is CASSIGRGATYEQYF.

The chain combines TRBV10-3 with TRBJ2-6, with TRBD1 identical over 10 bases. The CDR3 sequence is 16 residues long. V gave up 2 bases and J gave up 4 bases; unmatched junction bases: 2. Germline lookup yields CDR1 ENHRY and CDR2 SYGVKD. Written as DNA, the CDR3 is TGTGCCATCAGTGAGGGACAGGGGGTCGGGGCCAACGTCCTGACTTTC. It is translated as CAISEGQGVGANVLTF.

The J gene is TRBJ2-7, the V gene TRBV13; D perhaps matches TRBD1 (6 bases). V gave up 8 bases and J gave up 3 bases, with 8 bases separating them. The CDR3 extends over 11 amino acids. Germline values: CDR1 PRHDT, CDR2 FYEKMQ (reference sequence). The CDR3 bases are TGTGCCAGCGAAGGGGGCTACGAGCAGTACTTC. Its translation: CASEGGYEQYF.

The CDR3 loop reads CASFYRGANTEAFF. The CDR3 bases are TGTGCCTCCTTTTACAGGGGAGCTAACACTGAAGCTTTCTTT. The gene calls are TRBV28 and TRBJ1-1; 7 positions agree with TRBD1. CDR3 length: 14 residues. The trim removed 11 bases at V and 2 bases at J, leaving 11 bases unmatched. Germline CDR1 and CDR2: MDHEN and SYDVKM.

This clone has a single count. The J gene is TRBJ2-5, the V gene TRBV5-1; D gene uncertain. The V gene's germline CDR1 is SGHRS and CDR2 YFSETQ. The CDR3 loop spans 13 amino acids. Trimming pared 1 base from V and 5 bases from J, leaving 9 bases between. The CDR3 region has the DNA TGCGCCAGCAGCTTGAAGAGCTGGGAGACCCAGTACTTC. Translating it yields CASSLKSWETQYF.

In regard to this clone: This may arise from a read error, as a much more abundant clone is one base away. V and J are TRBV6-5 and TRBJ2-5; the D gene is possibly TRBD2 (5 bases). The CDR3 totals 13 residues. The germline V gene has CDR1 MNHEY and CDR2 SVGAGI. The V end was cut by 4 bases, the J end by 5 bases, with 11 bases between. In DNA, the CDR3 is TGTGCCAGCAGTTCGGAGGCGGGTGAGACCCAGTACTTC. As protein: CASSSEAGETQYF.

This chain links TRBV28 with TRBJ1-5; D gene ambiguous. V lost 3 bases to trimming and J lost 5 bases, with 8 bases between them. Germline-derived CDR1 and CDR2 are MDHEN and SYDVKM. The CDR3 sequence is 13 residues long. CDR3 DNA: TGTGCCAGCAGTTTCGGTTTGTATCAGCCCCAGCATTTT. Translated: CASSFGLYQPQHF.

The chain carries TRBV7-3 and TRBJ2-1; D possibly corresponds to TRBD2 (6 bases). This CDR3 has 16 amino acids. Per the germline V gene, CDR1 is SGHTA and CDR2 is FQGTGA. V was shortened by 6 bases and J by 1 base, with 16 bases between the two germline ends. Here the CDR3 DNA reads TGTGCCAGCAGTTCGACTCTAGCGAGTTCCTACAATGAGCAGTTCTTC. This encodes CASSSTLASSYNEQFF. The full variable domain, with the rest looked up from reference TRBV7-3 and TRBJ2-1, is GAGVSQTPSNKVTEKGKYVELRCDPISGHTALYWYRQSLGQGPEFLIYFQGTGAADDSGLPNDRFFAVRPEGSVSTLKIQRTERGDSAVYLCASSSTLASSYNEQFFGPGTRLTVL.

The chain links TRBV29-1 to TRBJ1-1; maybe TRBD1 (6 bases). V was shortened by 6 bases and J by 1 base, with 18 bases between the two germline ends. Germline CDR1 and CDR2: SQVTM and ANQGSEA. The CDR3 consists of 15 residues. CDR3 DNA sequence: TGCAGCGTAGTGAAAGTCAGACAGGAGAACACTGAAGCTTTCTTT. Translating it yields CSVVKVRQENTEAFF. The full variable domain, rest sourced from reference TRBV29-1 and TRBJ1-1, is SAVISQKPSRDICQRGTSLTIQCQVDSQVTMMFWYRQQPGQSLTLIATANQGSEATYESGFVIDKFPISRPNLTFSTLTVSNMSPEDSSIYLCSVVKVRQENTEAFFGQGTRLTVV.

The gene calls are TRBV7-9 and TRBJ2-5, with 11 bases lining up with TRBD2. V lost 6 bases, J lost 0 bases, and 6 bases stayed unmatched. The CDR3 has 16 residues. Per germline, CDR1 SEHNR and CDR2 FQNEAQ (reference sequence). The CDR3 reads CASRRPGLADQETQYF. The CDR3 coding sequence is TGTGCCAGCAGGCGTCCGGGACTAGCGGACCAAGAGACCCAGTACTTC.

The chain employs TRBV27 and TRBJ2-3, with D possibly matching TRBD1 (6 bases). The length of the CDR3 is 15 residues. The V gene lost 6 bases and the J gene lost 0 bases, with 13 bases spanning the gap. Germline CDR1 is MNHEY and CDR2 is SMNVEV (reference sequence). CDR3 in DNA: TGTGCCAGCAGACGCAACAGGGAAAGCACAGATACGCAGTATTTT. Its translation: CASRRNRESTDTQYF.

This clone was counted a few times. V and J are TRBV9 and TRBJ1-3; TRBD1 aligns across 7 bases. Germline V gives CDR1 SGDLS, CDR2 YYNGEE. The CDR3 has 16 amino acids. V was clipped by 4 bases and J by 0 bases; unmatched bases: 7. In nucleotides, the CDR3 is TGTGCCAGCAGCCCTCGACAGGGAGGCTCTGGAAACACCATATATTTT. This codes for CASSPRQGGSGNTIYF.

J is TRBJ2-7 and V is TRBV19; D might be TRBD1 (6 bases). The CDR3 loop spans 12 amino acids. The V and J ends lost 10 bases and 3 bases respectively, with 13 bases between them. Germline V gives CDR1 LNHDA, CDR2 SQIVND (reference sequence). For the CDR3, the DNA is TGTGCCACCCGGGACAACTACTACGAGCAGTACTTC. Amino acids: CATRDNYYEQYF.

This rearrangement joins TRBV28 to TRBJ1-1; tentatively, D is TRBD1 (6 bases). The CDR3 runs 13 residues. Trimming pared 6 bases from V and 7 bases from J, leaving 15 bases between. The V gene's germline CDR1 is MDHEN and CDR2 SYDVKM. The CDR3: CASRPEGEGEAFF. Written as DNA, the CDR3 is TGTGCCAGCAGACCAGAGGGGGAGGGTGAAGCTTTCTTT.

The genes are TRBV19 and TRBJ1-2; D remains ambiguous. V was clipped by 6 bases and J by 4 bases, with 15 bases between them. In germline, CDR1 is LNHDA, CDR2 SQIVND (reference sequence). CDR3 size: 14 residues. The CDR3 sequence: CASRDGGSGYGYTF. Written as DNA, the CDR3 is TGTGCCAGTAGGGATGGAGGCAGCGGCTATGGCTACACCTTC. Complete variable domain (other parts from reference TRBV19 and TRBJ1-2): DGGITQSPKYLFRKEGQNVTLSCEQNLNHDAMYWYRQDPGQGLRLIYYSQIVNDFQKGDIAEGYSVSREKKESFPLTVTSAQKNPTAFYLCASRDGGSGYGYTFGSGTRLTVV.

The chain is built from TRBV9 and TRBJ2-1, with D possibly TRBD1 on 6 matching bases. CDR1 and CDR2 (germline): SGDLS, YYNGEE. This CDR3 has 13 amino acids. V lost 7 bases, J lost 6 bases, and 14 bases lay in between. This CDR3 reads CASQAQGGNEQFF. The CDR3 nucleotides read TGTGCCAGCCAAGCCCAAGGGGGCAATGAGCAGTTCTTC.